The 2 T cell receptor beta chains below all came from one sample that was sequenced in a study of OX40 agonist ivuxolimab in advanced cancers. This table comes from immunoSEQ multiplex PCR, and its TCRdb copy is limited to in-frame clones, with some not included. The table shows roughly 46,000 clones, with roughly 91% occurring only once. The sequenced sample was CD4+ or CD8+ T cells sorted from blood, obtained in a trial of the OX40 agonist ivuxolimab. The source of these receptors is an adult with an advanced solid tumor such as melanoma, head and neck, liver or kidney cancer.

V is TRBV7-3 and J is TRBJ2-7, with D perhaps matching TRBD1 (6 bases). This CDR3 comprises 16 residues. The V and J ends lost 1 base and 7 bases respectively, with 20 bases between them. Looked up from germline, CDR1 is SGHTA and CDR2 is FQGTGA. CDR3 sequence: CASSLNPPQGEGEQYF. The CDR3 DNA follows: TGTGCCAGCAGCTTAAACCCCCCACAGGGAGAGGGGGAGCAGTACTTC. Full variable domain (missing parts from reference TRBV7-3 and TRBJ2-7): GAGVSQTPSNKVTEKGKYVELRCDPISGHTALYWYRQSLGQGPEFLIYFQGTGAADDSGLPNDRFFAVRPEGSVSTLKIQRTERGDSAVYLCASSLNPPQGEGEQYFGPGTRLTVT.

V usage is TRBV4-1 and J usage is TRBJ2-7; unclear D gene. Trimming shortened V by 2 bases and J by 0 bases, and 11 bases separated the two germline ends. CDR3 length: 15 amino acids. Per the germline V gene, CDR1 is MGHRA and CDR2 is YSYEKL. The CDR3 loop reads CASSQLAESSYEQYV. The CDR3 DNA sequence: TGCGCCAGCAGCCAACTTGCGGAGAGCTCCTACGAGCAGTACGTC.